This T cell receptor beta chain was identified in a study of blood T cell repertoires in COVID-19. In the study overall: Italy, Spain and the United States were the sources of the convalescent and acute COVID-19 samples. PBMCs, B-cell-depleted T cells, or T cells were the source of the cDNA or gDNA that made up the material.

Here immunoSEQ multiplex PCR was the method, and the copy in TCRdb shows in-frame clones only, minus some. The sample contains over 350,000 clones, 87% of which appear only once. Trimming removed 5 bases from V and 1 base from J; junction bases left unmatched: 4. The CDR3 contains 15 residues. CDR1 is SEHNR, CDR2 FQNEAQ, per germline (reference sequence). The clonotype originates from a woman between 18 and 30 years old with acute COVID-19. The material sequenced was PBMCs or T cells enriched from blood (not recorded which). The chain couples TRBV7-9 to TRBJ1-3, with 8 positions matching TRBD1. The CDR3, as DNA: TGTGCCAGCAGCGACAGGGGTGGATCTGGAAACACCATATATTTT. Residues: CASSDRGGSGNTIYF.